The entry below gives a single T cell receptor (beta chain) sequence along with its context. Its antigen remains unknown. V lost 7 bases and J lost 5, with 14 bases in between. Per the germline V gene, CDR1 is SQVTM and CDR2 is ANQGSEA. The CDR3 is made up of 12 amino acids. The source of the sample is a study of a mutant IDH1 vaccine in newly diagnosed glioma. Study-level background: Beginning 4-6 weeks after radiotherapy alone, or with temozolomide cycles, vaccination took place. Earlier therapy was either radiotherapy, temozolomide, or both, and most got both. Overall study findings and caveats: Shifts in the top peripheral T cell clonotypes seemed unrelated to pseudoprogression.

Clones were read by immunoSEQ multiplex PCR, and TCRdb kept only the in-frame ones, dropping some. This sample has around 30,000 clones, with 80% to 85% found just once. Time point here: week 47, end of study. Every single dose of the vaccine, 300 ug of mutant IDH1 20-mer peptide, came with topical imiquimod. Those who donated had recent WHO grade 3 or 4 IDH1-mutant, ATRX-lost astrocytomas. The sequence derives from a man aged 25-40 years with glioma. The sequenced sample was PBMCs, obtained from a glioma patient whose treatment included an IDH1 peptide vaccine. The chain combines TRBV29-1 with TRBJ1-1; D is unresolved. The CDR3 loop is CSADWGRTEAFF. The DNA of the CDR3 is TGCAGCGCCGATTGGGGAAGGACTGAAGCTTTCTTT.